The 26 T cell receptor beta chains below all came from one sample that was sequenced in a study of control samples from healthy donors and cancer patients. Clones were read by immunoSEQ multiplex PCR, and TCRdb kept only the in-frame ones, dropping some. The sample has 90,000 to 150,000 clones; around 88% are singletons. The sequenced material came from blood. The receptors were gathered from a middle-aged man in good health.

The chain combines TRBV9 with TRBJ2-3; D call uncertain. The V end was cut by 0 bases, the J end by 2 bases, with 7 bases between. CDR3 length: 14 residues. In germline, CDR1 is SGDLS, CDR2 YYNGEE. The CDR3 reads CASSVDSLTDTQYF. CDR3 sequence (DNA): TGTGCCAGCAGCGTAGACTCACTCACAGATACGCAGTATTTT.

This clone was seen a single time. This chain connects TRBV11-3 to TRBJ2-1; D not certain. The CDR3 is 12 residues long. Trimming removed 6 bases at V and 10 bases at J, with 13 bases between. The germline V gene has CDR1 SGHNT and CDR2 YENEEA. The CDR3 sequence: CASRPSAGEQFF. The CDR3 nucleotides read TGTGCCAGCAGACCGTCTGCCGGGGAGCAGTTCTTC.

This chain links TRBV7-2 with TRBJ2-7; 8 nucleotides agree with TRBD2. The CDR3 spans 13 residues. After removal of 3 bases from V and 3 bases from J, the junction contained 1 base not matched to a gene. The germline V gene encodes CDR1 SGHTA and CDR2 FQGNSA. Written as DNA, the CDR3 is TGTGCCAGCAGCTTGGGACTAGACTACGAGCAGTACTTC. It specifies CASSLGLDYEQYF.

J is TRBJ2-1 and V is TRBV18; D might be TRBD1 or TRBD2, each matching 5 bases. The CDR3 has 16 amino acids. V was cut by 2 bases and J by 5 bases, with 16 bases left in between. CDR1 KGHSH and CDR2 LQKENI come from the germline V gene. The CDR3 here is CASSPDLVGEHNEQFF. CDR3 coding DNA: TGTGCCAGCTCACCAGACCTGGTAGGGGAGCACAATGAGCAGTTCTTC. Using reference TRBV18 and TRBJ2-1 for the parts outside the CDR3, the full variable domain is NAGVMQNPRHLVRRRGQEARLRCSPMKGHSHVYWYRQLPEEGLKFMVYLQKENIIDESGMPKERFSAEFPKEGPSILRIQQVVRGDSAAYFCASSPDLVGEHNEQFFGPGTRLTVL.

The rearrangement links TRBV19 to TRBJ2-3; the D gene is possibly TRBD1 (5 bases). Deletions cut 5 bases from V and 5 bases from J, with 8 bases between. This CDR3 is 12 amino acids long. Germline V lookup: CDR1 LNHDA, CDR2 SQIVND (reference sequence). The CDR3 protein is CASSAGLDTQYF. In nucleotides, the CDR3 is TGTGCCAGTAGTGCAGGGTTAGATACGCAGTATTTT.

The gene calls are TRBV29-1 and TRBJ2-6; D could derive from TRBD1 or TRBD2 (5 bases each). The CDR3 runs to 16 residues. Trimming left V 5 bases short and J 0 bases short, with 14 bases between. Germline V gives CDR1 SQVTM, CDR2 ANQGSEA. CDR3 region: CSVFRDVDSGANVLTF. The CDR3, as DNA: TGCAGCGTTTTCCGGGACGTCGACTCTGGGGCCAACGTCCTGACTTTC. The full variable domain, its missing parts supplied by reference TRBV29-1 and TRBJ2-6, is SAVISQKPSRDICQRGTSLTIQCQVDSQVTMMFWYRQQPGQSLTLIATANQGSEATYESGFVIDKFPISRPNLTFSTLTVSNMSPEDSSIYLCSVFRDVDSGANVLTFGAGSRLTVL.

This chain uses TRBV2 with TRBJ2-2; 7 nucleotides line up with TRBD1. Trimming cost V 3 bases and J 7 bases; bases outside gene matches: 5. The CDR3 covers 14 residues. Germline CDR1 SNHLY, CDR2 FYNNEI. The CDR3 DNA follows: TGTGCCAGCAGTGAGCAGGGGGATATCGGGGAGCTGTTTTTT. It translates to CASSEQGDIGELFF.

This chain links TRBV10-3 with TRBJ1-1, with D hard to call. The germline CDR1 and CDR2 sequences are ENHRY and SYGVKD. This CDR3 has 13 amino acids. The V gene lost 10 bases and the J gene lost 4 bases, with 16 bases spanning the gap. In DNA, the CDR3 is TGTGCCACCACCTCGACCGAGGGCACTGAAGCTTTCTTT. Residues: CATTSTEGTEAFF.

The chain combines TRBV18 with TRBJ2-7; 8 bases align to TRBD1. The ends lost 1 base at V and 7 bases at J; junction bases unmatched: 3. CDR1 KGHSH and CDR2 LQKENI come from the germline V gene. This CDR3 has 13 residues. For the CDR3, the DNA is TGTGCCAGCTCACCACGGGACAGGCCGGAGCAGTACTTC. This sequence encodes CASSPRDRPEQYF.

In its sample, this clone was seen once. The V call is TRBV5-1, the J call TRBJ1-3; 7 bases line up with TRBD1. Per the germline V gene, CDR1 is SGHRS and CDR2 is YFSETQ. The CDR3 has 15 amino acids. With V trimmed by 2 bases and J by 3 bases, 5 bases remained unmatched. Here the CDR3 DNA reads TGCGCCAGCAGCTTCACAGGGGAATTTGGAAACACCATATATTTT. Its protein product is CASSFTGEFGNTIYF.

This chain joins TRBV19 and TRBJ1-1, with a possible D match to TRBD1 (6 bases). The CDR3 runs 15 residues. Germline V lookup: CDR1 LNHDA, CDR2 SQIVND (reference sequence). The ends were cut back, 3 bases at V and 4 bases at J, with 15 bases in the middle. The CDR3 loop reads CASSIRGQGITEAFF. The CDR3 region has the DNA TGTGCCAGTAGTATCAGGGGCCAGGGGATCACTGAAGCTTTCTTT.

This clone has only a few counts. This chain connects TRBV5-8 to TRBJ2-7; D might be TRBD1 or TRBD2, each matching 5 bases. This CDR3 spans 16 amino acids. CDR1 and CDR2 from the germline V gene are SGHTS and YDEGEE. V lost 4 bases and J 0 bases, leaving 17 bases between the germline ends. The CDR3 is CASSPTWGTSSYEQYF. The CDR3 nucleotides are TGTGCCAGCAGCCCAACGTGGGGGACCAGCTCCTACGAGCAGTACTTC.

The chain uses TRBV10-3 and TRBJ2-7, with D perhaps TRBD1 (5 bases). In germline, CDR1 is ENHRY, CDR2 SYGVKD. The length of the CDR3 is 15 residues. V dropped 3 bases and J dropped 2 bases, with 14 bases sitting between them. CDR3: CAISDRALTTYEQYF. The CDR3 DNA sequence: TGTGCCATCAGTGACAGGGCGTTAACTACCTACGAGCAGTACTTC.

The chain has TRBV6-1 and TRBJ2-7; no clear D. Trimming took 0 bases from V and 0 from J, leaving 9 bases between them. Germline lookup yields CDR1 MNHNS and CDR2 SASEGT. The CDR3 has 15 amino acids. CDR3 DNA sequence: TGTGCCAGCAGTGAAGCCCATACGGGCTCCTACGAGCAGTACTTC. Protein product: CASSEAHTGSYEQYF.

The J gene is TRBJ1-6, the V gene TRBV4-3, with TRBD1 as a possible D gene (5 bases). CDR3 length equals 15 residues. Germline-derived CDR1 and CDR2 are LGHNA and YSLEER. V was pared by 0 bases and J by 8 bases, with 11 bases between. CDR3 region: CASSQDGSGHSPLHF. CDR3 DNA: TGCGCCAGCAGCCAAGATGGATCAGGGCATTCACCCCTCCACTTT.

The chain has TRBV5-8 and TRBJ2-1, with no clear D. Trimming pared 0 bases from V and 3 bases from J, leaving 7 bases between. Germline CDR1 SGHTS, CDR2 YDEGEE. This CDR3 is built from 14 residues. The CDR3 nucleotides are TGTGCCAGCAGCTTGGCCATCCTCTACAATGAGCAGTTCTTC. It is translated as CASSLAILYNEQFF. The full variable domain, in which reference TRBV5-8 and TRBJ2-1 provide the parts outside the CDR3, is EAGVTQSPTHLIKTRGQQATLRCSPISGHTSVYWYQQALGLGLQFLLWYDEGEERNRGNFPPRFSGRQFPNYSSELNVNALELEDSALYLCASSLAILYNEQFFGPGTRLTVL.

The DNA for the CDR3 is TGTGCCAGCAGCGCTCTAGTCTCTAACTATGGCTACACCTTC. This codes for CASSALVSNYGYTF. The chain combines TRBV9 with TRBJ1-2; D not resolved. Trimming pared 3 bases from V and 0 bases from J, leaving 9 bases between. This CDR3 region has 14 residues. The germline gives CDR1 SGDLS, CDR2 YYNGEE. Variable domain in full (rest from reference TRBV9 and TRBJ1-2): DSGVTQTPKHLITATGQRVTLRCSPRSGDLSVYWYQQSLDQGLQFLIQYYNGEERAKGNILERFSAQQFPDLHSELNLSSLELGDSALYFCASSALVSNYGYTFGSGTRLTVV.

Here the CDR3 DNA reads TGCGCCAGCAGCCACAGTACAGGAAACACTGAAGCTTTCTTT. It specifies CASSHSTGNTEAFF. V usage is TRBV4-3 and J usage is TRBJ1-1; tentative D call: TRBD1 (5 bases). CDR1 LGHNA and CDR2 YSLEER come from the germline V gene. The CDR3 consists of 14 residues. The V and J ends lost 3 bases and 2 bases respectively, with 10 bases between them.

V gene TRBV24-1 combines with J gene TRBJ2-6; D gene ambiguous. Trimming stripped 4 bases from V and 4 bases from J, with 13 bases between. The V gene's germline CDR1 is KGHDR and CDR2 SFDVKD. The CDR3 sequence is 16 residues long. Here the CDR3 reads CATSDPTRSGANVLTF. The CDR3 DNA sequence: TGTGCCACCAGTGACCCTACCAGGTCAGGGGCCAACGTCCTGACTTTC.

The V and J genes are TRBV19 and TRBJ1-5, with no clear D. This CDR3 has 14 residues. Germline loops: CDR1 LNHDA, CDR2 SQIVND (reference sequence). V was pared by 5 bases and J by 2 bases, with 10 bases between. DNA of the CDR3: TGTGCCAGTAGTCCTTCAAGGGGCAATCAGCCCCAGCATTTT. Translated, it gives CASSPSRGNQPQHF.

This chain connects TRBV21-1 to TRBJ1-2; the DNA was not used to check the table's D call, TRBD1. TRBV21-1 is designated a pseudogene. The CDR3 is 15 amino acids. The CDR3 DNA reads as TGTGCCAGGAGGGGGCTAGTCCAAAAGAACTATGGCTACACCTTC. Protein: CARRGLVQKNYGYTF.

This chain connects TRBV6-1 to TRBJ1-4; the D gene is possibly TRBD1 (6 bases). Germline V gives CDR1 MNHNS, CDR2 SASEGT. The V end lost 4 bases, the J end lost 4 bases, and 16 bases lay between the germline ends. CDR3 length: 16 residues. CDR3 loop: CASSVTGGLGNEKLFF. The DNA for the CDR3 is TGTGCCAGCAGTGTAACTGGGGGGCTTGGTAATGAAAAACTGTTTTTT.

To note about this clone: Other DNA sequences from this sample encode an identical CDR3 as well. This rearrangement joins TRBV15 to TRBJ2-5; D unresolved. Deletions cut 0 bases from V and 2 bases from J, with 7 bases between. The V gene's germline CDR1 is LNHNV and CDR2 YYDKDF (reference sequence). The CDR3 is made up of 14 amino acids. The CDR3 spells CATSRDLSQETQYF. In nucleotides, the CDR3 is TGTGCCACCAGCAGAGATCTGTCTCAAGAGACCCAGTACTTC.

The chain recombines TRBV12-3 or TRBV12-4 with TRBJ1-1, with no clear D. The CDR3 has 11 residues. V lost 5 bases and J 0 bases, leaving 1 base between the germline ends. The CDR3 region is CASSVNTEAFF. The CDR3 DNA is TGTGCCAGCAGTGTGAACACTGAAGCTTTCTTT.

The chain joins TRBV7-9 to TRBJ2-7, with D perhaps matching TRBD1 or TRBD2 (6 bases each). The germline V and J ends were trimmed by 5 bases and 3 bases, with 14 bases remaining between them. CDR3 size: 14 residues. The V gene's germline CDR1 is SEHNR and CDR2 FQNEAQ (reference sequence). The DNA of the CDR3 is TGTGCCAGCAGCAATCTCCGGGGGCTCTACGAGCAGTACTTC. Its protein product is CASSNLRGLYEQYF.

The rearrangement uses TRBV2 and TRBJ1-1; no clear D. The CDR3 consists of 13 residues. CDR1 is SNHLY, CDR2 FYNNEI, per germline. Between the trimmed V and J ends, which lost 4 bases and 4 bases, there was a span of 10 bases. CDR3 sequence: CASSGRMSTEAFF. The CDR3 DNA sequence: TGTGCCAGCAGTGGGAGAATGAGCACTGAAGCTTTCTTT.